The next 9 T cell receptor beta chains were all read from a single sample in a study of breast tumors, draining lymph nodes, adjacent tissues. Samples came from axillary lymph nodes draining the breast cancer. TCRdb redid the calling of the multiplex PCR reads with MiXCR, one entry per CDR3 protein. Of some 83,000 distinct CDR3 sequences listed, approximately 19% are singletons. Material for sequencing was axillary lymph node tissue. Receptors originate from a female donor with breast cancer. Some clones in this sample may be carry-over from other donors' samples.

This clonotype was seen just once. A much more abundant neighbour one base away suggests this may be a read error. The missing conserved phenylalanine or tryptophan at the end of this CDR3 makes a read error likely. The CDR3 region is CASSPPTGEETQYL. CDR3 sequence (DNA): TGTGCCAGCAGCCCCCCGACGGGGGAAGAGACCCAGTACCTC. The rearrangement uses TRBV7-8 and TRBJ2-5; a weak D match, TRBD2 (6 bases). The germline V gene encodes CDR1 SGHVS and CDR2 FQNEAQ. The CDR3 has 14 residues. Trimming stripped 5 bases from V and 3 bases from J, with 13 bases between.

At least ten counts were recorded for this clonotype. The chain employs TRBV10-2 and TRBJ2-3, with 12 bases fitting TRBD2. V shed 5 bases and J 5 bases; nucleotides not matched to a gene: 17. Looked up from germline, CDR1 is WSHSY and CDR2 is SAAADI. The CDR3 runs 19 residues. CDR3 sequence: CASSPQTSGSSVRRDTQYF. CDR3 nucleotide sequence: TGCGCCAGCAGTCCACAGACTAGCGGGAGTTCAGTCAGGAGAGATACGCAGTATTTT.

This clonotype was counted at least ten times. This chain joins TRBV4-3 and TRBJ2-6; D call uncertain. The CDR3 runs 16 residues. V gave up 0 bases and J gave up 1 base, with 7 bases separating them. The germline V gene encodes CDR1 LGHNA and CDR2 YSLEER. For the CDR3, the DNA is TGCGCCAGCAGCCAAGAAGTCGGATCTGGGGCCAACGTCCTGACTTTC. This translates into CASSQEVGSGANVLTF.

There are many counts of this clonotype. Written as DNA, the CDR3 is TGTGCCAGTAGTATCGGTGGCAATTTTAACTATGGCTACACCTTC. Translating gives CASSIGGNFNYGYTF. This chain links TRBV19 with TRBJ1-2; D is unclear. Germline V gene lookup returns CDR1 LNHDA and CDR2 SQIVND (reference sequence). With 3 bases removed from V and 1 base from J, the gap between germline ends came to 12 bases. The length of the CDR3 is 15 residues.

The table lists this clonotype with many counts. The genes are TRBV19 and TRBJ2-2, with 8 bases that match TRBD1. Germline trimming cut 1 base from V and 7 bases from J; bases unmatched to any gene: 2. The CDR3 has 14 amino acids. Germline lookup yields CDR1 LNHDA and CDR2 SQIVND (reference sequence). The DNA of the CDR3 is TGTGCCAGTAGTATAGCCAGGGGGCTCGGGGAGCTGTTTTTT. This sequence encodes CASSIARGLGELFF.

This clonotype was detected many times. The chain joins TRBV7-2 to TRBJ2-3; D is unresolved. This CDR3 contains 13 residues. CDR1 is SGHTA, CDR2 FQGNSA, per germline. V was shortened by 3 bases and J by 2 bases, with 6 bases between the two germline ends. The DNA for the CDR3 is TGTGCCAGCAGCTTCGTGGCCACAGATACGCAGTATTTT. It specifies CASSFVATDTQYF.

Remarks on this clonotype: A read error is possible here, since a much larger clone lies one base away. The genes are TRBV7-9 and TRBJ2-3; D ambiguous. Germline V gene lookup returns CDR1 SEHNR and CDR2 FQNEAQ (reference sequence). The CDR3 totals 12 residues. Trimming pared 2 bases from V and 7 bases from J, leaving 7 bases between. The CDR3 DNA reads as TGTGCCAGCAGCTTATTGGGAAATACGCAGTATTTT. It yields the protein CASSLLGNTQYF.

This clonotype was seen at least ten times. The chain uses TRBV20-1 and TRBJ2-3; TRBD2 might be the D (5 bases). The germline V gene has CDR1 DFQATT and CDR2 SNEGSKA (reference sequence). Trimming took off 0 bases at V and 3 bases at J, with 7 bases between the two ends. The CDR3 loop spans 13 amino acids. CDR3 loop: CSARDSGTDTQYF. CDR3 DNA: TGCAGTGCTAGAGATTCGGGGACAGATACGCAGTATTTT.

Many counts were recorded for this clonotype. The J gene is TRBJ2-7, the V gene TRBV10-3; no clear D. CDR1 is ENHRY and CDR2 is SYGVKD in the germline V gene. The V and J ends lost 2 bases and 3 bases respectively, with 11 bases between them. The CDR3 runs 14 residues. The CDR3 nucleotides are TGTGCCATCAGTGAGGGCAATTTAATCTACGAGCAGTACTTC. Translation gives CAISEGNLIYEQYF.